The rows below give T cell receptor beta chains drawn from one sample of a study of somatic mutations in cytotoxic T cells in rheumatoid arthritis. Clones were read by immunoSEQ multiplex PCR, and TCRdb kept only the in-frame ones, dropping some. This sample yields 20,000 or so clones, of which over 70% are seen a single time; roughly a tenth belongs to the top ten. Sequenced material: CD8+ T cells sorted from blood. The receptors shown here come from a woman in her forties or fifties in good health. The CDR3 runs from the conserved cysteine through the conserved F or W.

>TRBV4-1
CASSFTSGEQYF
>TRBV18
CASSPSGTGNRNEQFF
>TRBV7-9
CASSSQDQPQHF
>TRBV9
CASSPPVDGYTF
>TRBV14
CASSQEDRSYEQYF
>TRBV29-1
CSVAGDSNQPQHF
>TRBV7-2
CASSLAQEQYF
>TRBV2
CASSEALSTGSYNEQFF
>TRBV6-1
CASSEVQGQGQYF
>TRBV11-2
CASSPHRGSWEQYF
>TRBV7-9
CASRPPTGVAEQYF
>TRBV27
CATSPARGPTGELFF
>TRBV7-8
CASSSRTGGSSGEQYF
>TRBV9
CASSPDRGVTEAFF
>TRBV6-5
CASSYSIGKYNEQFF
>TRBV19
CASSTSSYEQYF
>TRBV4-1
CASSQDYTGLGTEAFF
>TRBV6-5
CASKLGQVNQPQHF
>TRBV9
CASSGSGTAENEQFF
>TRBV7-2
CASSLVGVPDTQYF
>TRBV2
CASPRDSYGCTF
>TRBV27
CASGRGTVLGYTF
>TRBV12-5
CASGFWIQGASDGELFF
>TRBV27
CASSGLAGSPATYEQYF
>TRBV28
CASKLSGGDNEQFF
>TRBV7-6
CASSTGHSYGYTF
>TRBV7-9
CASSSTRTGKETQYF
>TRBV27
CASSLYGQSYEQYF
>TRBV9
CASSVVGDLETDTQYF
>TRBV4-1
CASSQRLAGEFDEQFF
>TRBV6-5
CASSPGAAPLHF
>TRBV30
CACDRVPHGYTF
>TRBV2
CASSERGYTF
>TRBV5-6
CASSWTGHDYGYTF
>TRBV4-3
CASSQDSGYNSPLHF
>TRBV19
CASSRGWTGGNEQFF
>TRBV2
CASSEADRGLPYEQYF
>TRBV10-3
CAISSPGGASLYGYTF
>TRBV6-1
CASSAKTGGSYEQYF
>TRBV5-6
CASSLSLGGPGYGYTF
>TRBV27
CASSLTSGIRRDTQYF
>TRBV6-5
CASSGQAAYEQYF
>TRBV6-4
CASSQGRGTEAFF
>TRBV27
CASGQSAGELFF
>TRBV6-4
CASSESPGTPTDTQYF
>TRBV9
CASSPGQGAETQYF
>TRBV9
CASSEEAMGGTQYF
>TRBV25-1
CASSGDRGLADTQYF
>TRBV28
CASSLVPGAGNQPQHF
>TRBV28
CASSLPRDTQETQYF
>TRBV9
CASSVGEGAGNTIYF
>TRBV4-2
CASSQTLGQGRDEQYF
>TRBV2
CASSRTGAYSNQPQHF
>TRBV14
CASSQEGYNSPLHF
>TRBV5-6
CASSLGGGGSYEQYF
>TRBV5-6
CASSRSQETEAFF
>TRBV2
CASSDGLTDTQYF